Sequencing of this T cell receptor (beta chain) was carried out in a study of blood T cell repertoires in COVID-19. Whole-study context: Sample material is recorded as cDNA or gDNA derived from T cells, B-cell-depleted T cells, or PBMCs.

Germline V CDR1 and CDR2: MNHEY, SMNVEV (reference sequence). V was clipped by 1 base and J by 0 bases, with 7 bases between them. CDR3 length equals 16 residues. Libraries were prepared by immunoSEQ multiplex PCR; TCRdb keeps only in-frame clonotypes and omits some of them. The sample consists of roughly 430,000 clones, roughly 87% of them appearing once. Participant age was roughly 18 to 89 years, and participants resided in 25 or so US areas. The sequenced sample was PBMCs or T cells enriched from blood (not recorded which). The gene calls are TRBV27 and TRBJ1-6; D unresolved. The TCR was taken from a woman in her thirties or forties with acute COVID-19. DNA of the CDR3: TGTGCCAGCAGTTTATACAGCAGCTCCTATAATTCACCCCTCCACTTT. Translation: CASSLYSSSYNSPLHF.